The next 12 T cell receptor beta chains were all read from a single sample in a study of cytomegalovirus exposure and HLA in healthy donors. The PCR made use of 60 Vbeta and 13 Jbeta primers. The assay was immunoSEQ multiplex PCR, and TCRdb's table has in-frame clones only and misses some. The sample includes 100,000 or so clones, 62% seen only once; the top ten take around 5.5%. Sequencing was done on a sample of PBMCs. These receptors were obtained from a woman in her 30s in good health and CMV-seropositive.

This chain uses TRBV4-3 with TRBJ2-3; 10 bases map to TRBD1. The CDR3 totals 19 residues. V lost 0 bases to trimming and J lost 0 bases; unmatched junction nucleotides: 9. In germline, CDR1 is LGHNA, CDR2 YSLEER. CDR3 residues: CASSQDRRTGGSSTDTQYF. CDR3 nucleotide sequence: TGCGCCAGCAGCCAAGATCGTAGGACAGGGGGAAGTAGCACAGATACGCAGTATTTT.

The chain links TRBV7-9 to TRBJ2-7; 9 positions match TRBD1. From germline, CDR1 is SEHNR and CDR2 FQNEAQ (reference sequence). The CDR3 runs to 16 residues. The junction had 6 bases not matched to a gene; V was cut back by 0 bases and J by 3 bases. The CDR3 region is CASSLAGTGQGYEQYF. In DNA form, the CDR3 reads TGTGCCAGCAGCTTAGCAGGGACAGGGCAGGGCTACGAGCAGTACTTC.

The V gene is TRBV19, the J gene TRBJ1-5, with unresolved D. The CDR3 spans 15 residues. Trimming took 0 bases from V and 8 from J, leaving 14 bases between them. Germline V lookup: CDR1 LNHDA, CDR2 SQIVND (reference sequence). The CDR3 nucleotides read TGTGCCAGTAGTATAGACGGGAAGCCAGGAGAGCCCCAGCATTTT. Its protein is CASSIDGKPGEPQHF.

V usage is TRBV7-4 and J usage is TRBJ1-3; D ambiguous. The germline V gene has CDR1 SGHVT and CDR2 SQSDAQ. V lost 6 bases, J lost 0 bases, and 9 bases lay in between. The CDR3 runs to 14 residues. CDR3 nucleotides: TGTGCCAGCAGTAACAGCAGCTCTGGAAACACCATATATTTT. Translated, it gives CASSNSSSGNTIYF.

This clone showed up just a few times. This chain connects TRBV4-1 to TRBJ1-1, with a weak D call TRBD1 (5 bases). V lost 4 bases and J 1 base, leaving 10 bases between the germline ends. Per the germline V gene, CDR1 is MGHRA and CDR2 is YSYEKL. CDR3 size: 14 residues. DNA of the CDR3: TGCGCCAGCAGCCTCAGCGGGGGGAACACTGAAGCTTTCTTT. The encoded protein is CASSLSGGNTEAFF.

V usage is TRBV4-3 and J usage is TRBJ1-2; 8 bases agree with TRBD1. The germline CDR1 and CDR2 sequences are LGHNA and YSLEER. The CDR3 loop spans 16 amino acids. Trimming at V came to 5 bases and at J to 6 bases, leaving 14 bases not matched to a gene. Here the CDR3 reads CASSLRSAGGVDGYTF. The DNA of the CDR3 is TGCGCCAGCAGCTTACGAAGTGCAGGGGGCGTGGATGGCTACACCTTC.

This chain links TRBV4-2 with TRBJ2-2, with TRBD2 matching 9 bases. Looked up from germline, CDR1 is LGHNA and CDR2 is YNFKEQ. CDR3 size: 18 residues. V shed 0 bases and J 6 bases; nucleotides not matched to a gene: 11. The chain's CDR3 is CASSQDPASAGGSGELFF. The CDR3 DNA reads TGTGCCAGCAGCCAAGATCCGGCCTCAGCGGGGGGCTCCGGGGAGCTGTTTTTT.

This chain joins TRBV5-3 and TRBJ1-1; D possibly corresponds to TRBD1 (5 bases). Being an ORF, TRBV5-3 has a function that is uncertain. Trimming left V 4 bases short and J 7 bases short, with 11 bases between. The CDR3 spans 12 residues. DNA of the CDR3: TGTGCCAGAAGCCCGAGGAGGGGTGAAGCTTTCTTT. This sequence encodes CARSPRRGEAFF.

The V and J genes are TRBV20-1 and TRBJ2-5, with 9 nucleotides matching TRBD2. Germline V gene lookup returns CDR1 DFQATT and CDR2 SNEGSKA (reference sequence). The CDR3 runs 11 residues. The V gene end was trimmed by 8 bases and the J gene end by 5 bases; junction bases not matched to a gene: 3. The CDR3 DNA is TGCAGTAGCGGGGGGATGGAGACCCAGTACTTC. Amino acid sequence: CSSGGMETQYF.

The chain has TRBV18 and TRBJ1-1; 11 bases match TRBD1. Germline CDR1 is KGHSH and CDR2 is LQKENI. The ends lost 5 bases at V and 8 bases at J; junction bases unmatched: 4. The CDR3 extends over 13 amino acids. CDR3 coding DNA: TGTGCCAGCTCAGTGGACAGGGGGCCGGAAGCTTTCTTT. This encodes CASSVDRGPEAFF.

The CDR3 nucleotides are TGTGCCAGCAGCTTGCAGGGACTGCCGTACTTC. Amino acids: CASSLQGLPYF. The chain recombines TRBV16 with TRBJ2-4, with D tentatively TRBD2 (6 bases). V dropped 5 bases and J dropped 15 bases, with 14 bases sitting between them. In germline, CDR1 is KGHSY, CDR2 FQNENV. The CDR3 extends over 11 amino acids.

This clone showed up many times. In DNA, the CDR3 is TGTGCCAGCAGTGCTAGACAGGGTAGCTCTGGGGCCAACGTCCTGACTTTC. This translates into CASSARQGSSGANVLTF. V usage is TRBV25-1 and J usage is TRBJ2-6, with 7 nucleotides matching TRBD1. V shed 4 bases, J shed 0 bases, and the junction held 6 bases outside the gene matches. The germline CDR1 and CDR2 sequences are MGHDK and SYGVNS. This CDR3 has 17 residues.